These T cell receptor beta chains were read from a single sample in a study of blood T cell repertoires in COVID-19. Clones were sequenced by immunoSEQ multiplex PCR, and TCRdb holds only the in-frame ones, with some missing. Here the sample spans tens of thousands of clones, around 80% being singletons. Sequencing used peripheral blood. Receptors were obtained from a human donor in a cohort sampled during active COVID-19. The CDR3 runs from the conserved cysteine through the conserved F or W. The D gene is left open where the match is weak. A clone size is listed for some rows: how often the clone was seen (once, few, many), or a class if it is expanded.

v_gene	d_gene	abundance	j_gene	CDR3aa	CDR3nt
TRBV27	NA	few	TRBJ2-7	CASSLSRGFVEQYF	TGTGCCAGCAGTTTATCCCGGGGGTTCGTTGAGCAGTACTTC
TRBV18	NA	NA	TRBJ2-6	CASSPRVDPGANVLTF	TGTGCCAGCTCACCCCGGGTTGATCCTGGGGCCAACGTCCTGACTTTC
TRBV10-3	TRBD1	NA	TRBJ1-1	CAISTGQDRNTEAFF	TGTGCCATCAGTACGGGACAGGATCGAAACACTGAAGCTTTCTTT
TRBV5-5	NA	NA	TRBJ1-4	CASSDQVSGAKLFF	TGTGCCAGCAGCGATCAAGTTTCTGGGGCAAAACTGTTTTTT
TRBV7-9	TRBD1	NA	TRBJ1-5	CASSPDRDNQPQHF	TGTGCCAGCAGCCCGGACAGGGACAATCAGCCCCAGCATTTT
TRBV7-2	TRBD1	NA	TRBJ1-2	CASSDTGTGPYGYTF	TGTGCCAGCAGCGACACCGGGACAGGTCCCTATGGCTACACCTTC
TRBV5-1	TRBD1	once	TRBJ2-7	CASSWGAGTGDPYEQYF	TGCGCCAGCAGCTGGGGGGCTGGGACAGGCGACCCCTACGAGCAGTACTTC
TRBV6-6	NA	NA	TRBJ2-7	CASSLHSDEQYF	TGTGCCAGCAGCCTTCACTCGGACGAGCAGTACTTC
TRBV11-2	TRBD1	NA	TRBJ2-7	CASSWGDRAYEQYF	TGTGCCAGCTCCTGGGGGGACAGGGCCTACGAGCAGTACTTC
TRBV7-6	NA	NA	TRBJ1-2	CASSQNPGADYGYTF	TGTGCCAGCAGCCAGAACCCAGGGGCAGACTATGGCTACACCTTC
TRBV29-1	TRBD1	NA	TRBJ2-2	CSVAGQGASGELFF	TGCAGCGTTGCGGGACAGGGGGCGTCCGGGGAGCTGTTTTTT
TRBV3-1/TRBV3-2	NA	once	TRBJ1-2	CASSSGRRGAYGYTF	TGTGCCAGCAGCTCAGGGCGCCGGGGGGCCTATGGCTACACCTTC
TRBV12-3/TRBV12-4	NA	NA	TRBJ1-5	CASSLAGREPQHF	TGTGCCAGCAGTCTCGCGGGACGAGAACCCCAGCATTTT
TRBV5-4	TRBD1	NA	TRBJ1-4	CASSQTGGESEKLFF	TGTGCCAGCAGCCAAACAGGGGGCGAGTCTGAAAAACTGTTTTTT
TRBV7-2	NA	NA	TRBJ1-5	CASSAAGIRFEPQHF	TGTGCCAGCAGCGCGGCAGGGATTCGATTTGAGCCCCAGCATTTT
TRBV28	TRBD1	NA	TRBJ2-7	CASSPTGTGDSYEQYF	TGTGCCAGCAGTCCCACCGGGACAGGGGACTCTTACGAGCAGTACTTC
TRBV4-3	NA	NA	TRBJ2-6	CASSQEAAGDSGANVLTF	TGCGCCAGCAGCCAAGAGGCCGCTGGAGACTCTGGGGCCAACGTCCTGACTTTC
TRBV6-1	TRBD1	NA	TRBJ2-7	CASSEAYRGYEQYF	TGTGCCAGCAGTGAAGCGTACAGGGGCTACGAGCAGTACTTC
TRBV5-1	TRBD1	NA	TRBJ1-5	CASSPQGSDNQPQHF	TGCGCCAGCAGCCCACAGGGGAGTGACAATCAGCCCCAGCATTTT
TRBV2	TRBD1	NA	TRBJ1-5	CASSGVRQGRFYQPQHF	TGTGCCAGCAGTGGTGTAAGACAGGGTCGTTTTTATCAGCCCCAGCATTTT
TRBV5-4	NA	medium-sized	TRBJ2-7	CASSPGQGISYEQYF	TGTGCCAGCAGCCCCGGCCAGGGCATTTCCTACGAGCAGTACTTC
TRBV4-1	NA	NA	TRBJ1-1	CASSPVPPPAGSNTEAFF	TGCGCCAGCAGCCCGGTACCCCCCCCGGCAGGGTCGAACACTGAAGCTTTCTTT
TRBV2	TRBD2	NA	TRBJ2-7	CASQRGGGPYEQYF	TGTGCCAGTCAGAGGGGCGGGGGACCATACGAGCAGTACTTC
TRBV5-8	NA	NA	TRBJ2-7	CASSFQGSSYEQYF	TGTGCCAGCAGCTTTCAGGGGTCCTCCTACGAGCAGTACTTC
TRBV30	NA	NA	TRBJ2-1	CAWSVGREHEQFF	TGTGCCTGGAGTGTAGGTAGGGAGCATGAGCAGTTCTTC
TRBV4-1	TRBD2	NA	TRBJ2-1	CASSQSGASYNEQFF	TGCGCCAGCAGCCAAAGCGGGGCATCCTACAATGAGCAGTTCTTC
TRBV7-9	TRBD2	NA	TRBJ2-1	CASSFTSGGDEQFF	TGTGCCAGCAGTTTCACTAGCGGGGGAGATGAGCAGTTCTTC
TRBV30	NA	NA	TRBJ2-1	CACRVTNEQFF	TGTGCCTGCCGAGTCACCAATGAGCAGTTCTTC
TRBV5-4	NA	NA	TRBJ2-7	CASSSEYYEQYF	TGTGCCAGCAGCTCGGAGTACTACGAGCAGTACTTC
TRBV18	TRBD1	NA	TRBJ2-6	CASSGTGTSGANVLTF	TGTGCCAGCTCGGGGACAGGGACTTCTGGGGCCAACGTCCTGACTTTC
TRBV6-1	NA	NA	TRBJ1-3	CASSELRGNTIYF	TGTGCCAGCAGTGAACTCCGGGGTAACACCATATATTTT
TRBV30	NA	NA	TRBJ1-5	CAWSIGRQQPQHF	TGTGCCTGGAGTATAGGGAGGCAGCAGCCCCAGCATTTT
TRBV28	NA	NA	TRBJ1-1	CASSFVDTDARRRAFF	TGTGCCAGCAGTTTTGTGGACACCGATGCTCGTCGGCGGGCTTTCTTT
TRBV10-3	NA	NA	TRBJ2-7	CAISGSQGGSYEQYF	TGTGCCATCAGTGGATCACAGGGAGGGTCCTACGAGCAGTACTTC
TRBV5-1	NA	NA	TRBJ2-3	CASSLPGQKSMTDTQYF	TGCGCCAGCAGCTTGCCCGGACAGAAAAGTATGACAGATACGCAGTATTTT
TRBV4-3	NA	NA	TRBJ2-1	CASSQDPLSSYNEQFF	TGCGCCAGCAGCCAAGACCCCCTGAGCTCCTACAATGAGCAGTTCTTC
TRBV11-1	TRBD1	few	TRBJ2-7	CASSLDRTGYYEQYF	TGTGCCAGCAGCCTCGACAGGACAGGGTACTACGAGCAGTACTTC
TRBV30	NA	few	TRBJ1-2	CACLTTNYGYTF	TGTGCCTGCCTTACAACTAACTATGGCTACACCTTC
TRBV6-1	NA	NA	TRBJ2-7	CASSEARKGLAYEQYF	TGTGCCAGCAGTGAAGCGCGAAAGGGGCTTGCTTACGAGCAGTACTTC
TRBV6-1	TRBD2	NA	TRBJ2-5	CASSEALGRAETQYF	TGTGCCAGCAGTGAAGCGCTAGGGAGGGCGGAGACCCAGTACTTC
TRBV2	NA	NA	TRBJ2-7	CAIQDYEQYF	TGTGCCATACAAGATTACGAGCAGTACTTC